Included here is one TCR beta chain sequence, with context. The antigen remains unidentified. The CDR3 consists of 14 residues. Germline V gives CDR1 LNHDA, CDR2 SQIVND (reference sequence). Trimming cost V 3 bases and J 4 bases; bases outside gene matches: 2. This sample is part of a study of cytomegalovirus exposure and HLA in healthy donors. The PCR ran on 60 Vbeta and 13 Jbeta primers. This table comes from immunoSEQ multiplex PCR, and its TCRdb copy is limited to in-frame clones, with some not included. This table holds around 140,000 clones, around 80% found once. Study-wide results and caveats: Later genetic work tied a missense DCLRE1C variant to beta-chain V and J trimming. Some TCR beta chains (around 160 of them) were listed as cytomegalovirus-associated.

Healthy bone marrow donors supplied every sample. The sequencing sample was made of PBMCs. This TCR was sampled from a woman aged 40 to 50 in good health and CMV-seronegative. V and J are TRBV19 and TRBJ2-7, with 11 bases that match TRBD2. The CDR3: CASSIASGGYEQYF. The CDR3 nucleotides read TGTGCCAGTAGTATTGCTAGCGGGGGGTACGAGCAGTACTTC. Together with reference TRBV19 and TRBJ2-7, the CDR3 gives the full variable domain: DGGITQSPKYLFRKEGQNVTLSCEQNLNHDAMYWYRQDPGQGLRLIYYSQIVNDFQKGDIAEGYSVSREKKESFPLTVTSAQKNPTAFYLCASSIASGGYEQYFGPGTRLTVT.